A selection of T cell receptor beta chains follows, all from one sample in a study of blood T cell repertoires in COVID-19. The method was immunoSEQ multiplex PCR; TCRdb's version includes in-frame clones alone and lacks a portion of them. Of fewer than 700,000 clones listed, roughly nine tenths are singletons. Sequencing was performed on peripheral blood. The receptors stem from a woman aged 50 to 60 with COVID-19, enrolled during active disease. Both conserved end residues are part of each CDR3. Each record gives: J gene, V gene, CDR3 protein.

j_call: TRBJ2-3
v_call: TRBV12-3/TRBV12-4
cdr3_aa: CASSFGDTDTQYF

j_call: TRBJ2-2
v_call: TRBV27
cdr3_aa: CASSWGNIRGPGTGELFF

j_call: TRBJ2-7
v_call: TRBV19
cdr3_aa: CASSEQGIAYEQYF

j_call: TRBJ2-7
v_call: TRBV6-5
cdr3_aa: CASSYGLASYEQYF

j_call: TRBJ1-5
v_call: TRBV5-1
cdr3_aa: CASSPEGGGQPQHF

j_call: TRBJ2-5
v_call: TRBV30
cdr3_aa: CAWATYTGAETQYF

j_call: TRBJ2-2
v_call: TRBV19
cdr3_aa: CASSKPSRTGELFF

j_call: TRBJ2-1
v_call: TRBV11-2
cdr3_aa: CASSLDPRTYWASEQFF

j_call: TRBJ2-3
v_call: TRBV3-1/TRBV3-2
cdr3_aa: CASSQGTSGTTQYF

j_call: TRBJ1-2
v_call: TRBV29-1
cdr3_aa: CSVDSGQGYGYTF

j_call: TRBJ1-5
v_call: TRBV19
cdr3_aa: CASSPQGVGNQPQHF

j_call: TRBJ1-6
v_call: TRBV11-2
cdr3_aa: CASSLRDSGSPLHF

j_call: TRBJ1-1
v_call: TRBV10-1
cdr3_aa: CASSRSGNTEAFF

j_call: TRBJ2-2
v_call: TRBV30
cdr3_aa: CAFRGSGLAGGELFF

j_call: TRBJ1-1
v_call: TRBV10-2
cdr3_aa: CASNPSGNTEAFF

j_call: TRBJ2-1
v_call: TRBV6-5
cdr3_aa: CATWRAGGPNEQFF

j_call: TRBJ1-6
v_call: TRBV30
cdr3_aa: CAWSGGQTQGANSPLHF

j_call: TRBJ2-1
v_call: TRBV3-1/TRBV3-2
cdr3_aa: CASSLTSGGAYEQFF

j_call: TRBJ1-2
v_call: TRBV29-1
cdr3_aa: CSVEGANGYTF

j_call: TRBJ1-6
v_call: TRBV30
cdr3_aa: CAWSVGQAGSPLHF

j_call: TRBJ1-2
v_call: TRBV19
cdr3_aa: CASSIAVVRSDYGYTF

j_call: TRBJ1-1
v_call: TRBV24-1
cdr3_aa: CATSPGTGGGTEAFF

j_call: TRBJ1-1
v_call: TRBV12-3/TRBV12-4
cdr3_aa: CASSLGGQGRAFF

j_call: TRBJ1-5
v_call: TRBV2
cdr3_aa: CASLGEVGQPQHF

j_call: TRBJ1-3
v_call: TRBV25-1
cdr3_aa: CASSDRGAGNTIYF

j_call: TRBJ1-1
v_call: TRBV20-1
cdr3_aa: CSPQSEAFF

j_call: TRBJ2-7
v_call: TRBV28
cdr3_aa: CASSLAGPSYEQYF

j_call: TRBJ1-2
v_call: TRBV28
cdr3_aa: CASSRPPGGGYTF

j_call: TRBJ2-7
v_call: TRBV19
cdr3_aa: CASSISSGETYEQYF

j_call: TRBJ1-5
v_call: TRBV28
cdr3_aa: CASSFTGTPNQPQHF

j_call: TRBJ2-1
v_call: TRBV7-2
cdr3_aa: CASRSGGSSYNEQFF